This TCR beta chain was sequenced in a study of OX40 agonist ivuxolimab in advanced cancers. Looking at the study overall: Patients were dosed with the agonistic anti-OX40 (CD134) antibody ivuxolimab. Enrolled patients in dose escalation had cancers that were hepatocellular carcinoma, melanoma, renal cell or head and neck cancer.

This CDR3 is built from 11 residues. Trimming took 2 bases from V and 16 from J, leaving 12 bases between them. The germline V gene has CDR1 MNHNY and CDR2 SVGAGI (reference sequence). For this clone: What it binds is unknown.

Study-level points and caveats: At 0.1 to 3.0 mg/kg, clonal expansion of CD4+ and CD8+ blood T cells had occurred by week 6. Compared with CD4+, CD8+ T cells on average had more expanded clones.

The repertoire was sequenced with immunoSEQ multiplex PCR; TCRdb's copy has only in-frame clones and lacks some. Found here are around 58,000 clones, approximately 83% of them singletons; the top ten hold roughly 13%. The sample consisted of CD4+ or CD8+ T cells sorted from blood, taken in a trial of the OX40 agonist ivuxolimab. This chain uses TRBV6-6 with TRBJ2-1; D is unclear. The TCR sequence derives from an adult with an advanced solid tumor such as melanoma, head and neck, liver or kidney cancer. CDR3 nucleotides: TGTGCCAGCAGTTACGGAGAGATCCCCTTCTTC. Translating it yields CASSYGEIPFF.